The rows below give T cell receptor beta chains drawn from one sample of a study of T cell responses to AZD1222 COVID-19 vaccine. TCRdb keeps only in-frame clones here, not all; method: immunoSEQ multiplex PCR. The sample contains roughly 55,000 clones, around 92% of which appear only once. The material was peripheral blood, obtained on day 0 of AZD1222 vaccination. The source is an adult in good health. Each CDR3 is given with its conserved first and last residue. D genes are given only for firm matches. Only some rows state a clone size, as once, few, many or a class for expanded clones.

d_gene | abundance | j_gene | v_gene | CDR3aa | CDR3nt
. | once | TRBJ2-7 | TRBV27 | CASRGGDRDEQYF | TGTGCCAGCAGGGGGGGAGACAGGGATGAGCAGTACTTC
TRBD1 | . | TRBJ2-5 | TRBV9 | CASSVGARGQETQYF | TGTGCCAGCAGCGTAGGGGCCAGGGGGCAAGAGACCCAGTACTTC
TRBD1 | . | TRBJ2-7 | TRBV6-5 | CASRPGTGGSYEQYF | TGTGCCAGCAGACCCGGGACAGGGGGCTCCTACGAGCAGTACTTC
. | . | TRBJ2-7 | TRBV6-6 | CASSPNHEQYF | TGTGCCAGCAGTCCCAATCACGAGCAGTACTTC
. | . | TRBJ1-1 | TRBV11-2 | CASSLDLGIASSAFF | TGTGCCAGCAGCTTAGACCTGGGTATTGCCTCATCAGCTTTCTTT
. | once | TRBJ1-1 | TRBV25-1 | CASSFGGVTEAFF | TGTGCCAGCTCGTTTGGGGGGGTCACTGAAGCTTTCTTT
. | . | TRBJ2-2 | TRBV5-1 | CASSLQSGPGELFF | TGCGCCAGCAGCTTGCAATCCGGCCCCGGGGAGCTGTTTTTT
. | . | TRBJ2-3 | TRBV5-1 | CASSLLTGERDTQYF | TGCGCCAGCAGCCTCCTGACGGGAGAAAGAGATACGCAGTATTTT
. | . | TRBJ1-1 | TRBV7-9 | CASSLVESEQTAFF | TGTGCCAGCAGCTTAGTTGAATCGGAACAGACAGCTTTCTTT
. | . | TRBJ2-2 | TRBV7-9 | CASSFDGQPANTGELFF | TGTGCCAGCAGCTTTGATGGACAGCCTGCGAACACCGGGGAGCTGTTTTTT
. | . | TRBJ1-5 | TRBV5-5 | CASSSSQGRINQPQHF | TGTGCCAGCAGCTCATCACAGGGACGGATCAATCAGCCCCAGCATTTT
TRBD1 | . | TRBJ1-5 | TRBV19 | CASSRDRDNQPQHF | TGTGCCAGTAGTAGGGACAGGGACAATCAGCCCCAGCATTTT
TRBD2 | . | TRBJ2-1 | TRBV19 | CASGRLAGGVNEQFF | TGTGCCAGTGGACGCCTAGCGGGAGGGGTCAATGAGCAGTTCTTC
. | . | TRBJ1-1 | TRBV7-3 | CASSLQGRDTEAFF | TGTGCCAGCAGCTTACAGGGGAGGGACACTGAAGCTTTCTTT
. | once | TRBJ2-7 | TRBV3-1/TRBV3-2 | CASSQGYYEQYF | TGTGCCAGCAGCCAAGGGTATTACGAGCAGTACTTC
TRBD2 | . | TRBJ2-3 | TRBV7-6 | CASSLRSSGPLADTQYF | TGTGCCAGCAGCTTAAGATCTAGCGGCCCCCTGGCAGATACGCAGTATTTT
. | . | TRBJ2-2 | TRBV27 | CASSPPFFRPNTGELFF | TGTGCCAGCAGTCCACCCTTTTTCCGCCCCAACACCGGGGAGCTGTTTTTT
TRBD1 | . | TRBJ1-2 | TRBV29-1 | CSVAPSGTGNYGYTF | TGCAGCGTGGCACCATCCGGGACAGGGAACTATGGCTACACCTTC
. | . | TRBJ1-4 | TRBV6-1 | CASSEPQGLEKLFF | TGTGCCAGCAGTGAACCCCAGGGATTGGAAAAACTGTTTTTT
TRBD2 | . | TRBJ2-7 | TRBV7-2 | CASSFSAGDPYEQYF | TGTGCCAGCAGCTTTTCTGCGGGGGACCCCTACGAGCAGTACTTC
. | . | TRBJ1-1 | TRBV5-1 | CASSRTFDSEAFF | TGCGCCAGCAGCCGGACTTTTGACTCTGAAGCTTTCTTT
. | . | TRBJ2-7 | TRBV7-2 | CASSLGTHSYEQYF | TGTGCCAGCAGCTTGGGGACTCACTCCTACGAGCAGTACTTC
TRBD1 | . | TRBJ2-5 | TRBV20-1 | CSASLHPGTGGETQYF | TGCAGTGCTAGTCTCCACCCCGGGACAGGAGGGGAGACCCAGTACTTC
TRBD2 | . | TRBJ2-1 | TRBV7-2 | CASSLRAGGTGEQFF | TGTGCCAGCAGCTTAAGGGCGGGAGGGACTGGTGAGCAGTTCTTC
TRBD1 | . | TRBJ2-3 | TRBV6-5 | CASSTGQVTDTQYF | TGTGCCAGCAGCACGGGACAGGTCACAGATACGCAGTATTTT
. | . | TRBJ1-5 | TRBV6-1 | CASSERGMQPQHF | TGTGCCAGCAGTGAACGCGGGATGCAGCCCCAGCATTTT
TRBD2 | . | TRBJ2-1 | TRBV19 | CASQIAGGPFNEQFF | TGTGCCAGCCAAATAGCGGGAGGGCCGTTCAATGAGCAGTTCTTC
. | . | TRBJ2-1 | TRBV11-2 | CASSSNTRSYNEQFF | TGTGCCAGCAGCTCCAACACCCGCTCCTACAATGAGCAGTTCTTC
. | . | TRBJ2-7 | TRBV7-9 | CASSSISIGEQYF | TGTGCCAGCAGCTCCATCTCTATAGGCGAGCAGTACTTC
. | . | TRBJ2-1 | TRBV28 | CASRSPGAGENNEQFF | TGTGCCAGCAGGTCCCCAGGGGCGGGAGAAAACAATGAGCAGTTCTTC
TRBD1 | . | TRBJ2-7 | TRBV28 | CATTTGTGAYEQYF | TGTGCCACAACTACCGGGACAGGGGCGTACGAGCAGTACTTC
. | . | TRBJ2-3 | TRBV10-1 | CASSESTDTQYF | TGCGCCAGCAGTGAGAGCACAGATACGCAGTATTTT
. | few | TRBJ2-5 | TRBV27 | CASSLFVWVTQEETQYF | TGTGCCAGCAGTTTATTTGTTTGGGTTACTCAGGAAGAGACCCAGTACTTC
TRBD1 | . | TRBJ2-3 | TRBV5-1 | CASSLLPVQGAMVDTQYF | TGCGCCAGCAGCTTGCTCCCGGTGCAGGGGGCGATGGTAGATACGCAGTATTTT
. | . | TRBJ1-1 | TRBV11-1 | CASSLAREAFF | TGTGCCAGCAGCTTGGCCCGGGAAGCTTTCTTT
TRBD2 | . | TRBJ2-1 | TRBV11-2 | CASSPTTSGMKNEQFF | TGTGCCAGCAGCCCAACGACTAGCGGGATGAAGAATGAGCAGTTCTTC
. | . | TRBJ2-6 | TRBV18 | CASSPARGGANVLTF | TGTGCCAGCTCACCTGCCAGGGGTGGGGCCAACGTCCTGACTTTC
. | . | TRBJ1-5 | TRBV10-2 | CASSEREGQPQHF | TGCGCCAGCAGTGAGAGAGAGGGTCAGCCCCAGCATTTT
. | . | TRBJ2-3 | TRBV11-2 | CASSLQTDTQYF | TGTGCCAGCAGCCTCCAGACAGATACGCAGTATTTT
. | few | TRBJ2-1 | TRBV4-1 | CASSQDQIPSRFF | TGCGCCAGCAGCCAAGATCAAATCCCTTCGCGGTTCTTC
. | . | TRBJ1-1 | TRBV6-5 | CASTQGWAGDGEAFF | TGTGCCAGCACTCAAGGGTGGGCAGGGGATGGTGAAGCTTTCTTT